The TCR beta chain under discussion was sequenced for a study of T cells after yellow fever vaccination (dated by TCRdb to the late 2010s). General notes on the study: The SMART-Seq v4 Ultra Low Input RNA kit was used to prepare libraries from fractions with low cell numbers. To follow T-cell clones before and after primary and booster YFV17D yellow fever vaccination, bulk TCR alpha and beta repertoires were sequenced over time. The cohort comprised two healthy male donors, one aged 18 to 30 and one aged 30 to 40 years. Blood was drawn at multiple timepoints before and after primary and secondary immunization, with bulk PBMC replicates and cell subsets isolated. Beyond this particular receptor, the publication reports: A small fraction of clonotypes appeared in both the CD4 and CD8 compartments, likely as a result of convergent recombination. Because the study included only two donors, the extent to which the findings can be generalized is limited. After the booster, most of the clones that had expanded following primary vaccination were detected again (96% of CD4 and roughly 90% of CD8), which suggests that memory was broadly maintained. Compared with the primary T-cell response, the secondary T-cell response was weaker but faster, peaking on day 5 rather than day 15. Computational filtering was required because FACS-sorted repertoires could contain abundant contaminating clonotypes from the bulk population.

The CDR3 has 14 amino acids, counting the end cysteine and phenylalanine. Just the 42-base CDR3 DNA is kept, in frame starting at base 1. As encoded in the germline V gene, CDR1 is SGHRS while CDR2 is YFSETQ. Clipping removes 0 bases from V and 12 bases from J, with 9 as the unmatched junction base count. The treatment or condition label here, explained by the study, means: live attenuated yellow fever vaccine strain. At each blood-draw timepoint, two biological replicates of bulk PBMCs were collected. PBMCs were isolated from peripheral blood using a standard Ficoll-Paque protocol. RNA was extracted with TriZol from bulk PBMCs, CD4 and CD8 fractions, and dextramer-positive and dextramer-negative fractions. The sample holds a few counts of this clonotype. Its antigen is not yet known. Base-call qualities are not available, and no considerably larger clone is one nucleotide away. Instrument on record: Illumina NovaSeq 6000. TCR cDNA was made using 5'RACE template switching, a step that added a universal primer site and unique molecular identifiers. cDNA synthesis was primed from both the TCR alpha and TCR beta constant segments. Libraries were amplified in two PCR steps, with sample barcodes and sequencing adapters added in the second step. Sequencing of the libraries was done on either Illumina HiSeq 2500 (2x100 bp) or NovaSeq (2x150 bp). For the original study's pipeline: Demultiplexing of reads and collapsing into UMI consensus sequences were performed with MIGEC, and V(D)J alignment was carried out with MiXCR. Clonotypes responding to the vaccine were identified with edgeR on replicate PBMC samples, with the criteria of FDR below 0.01 and a log2 fold change above 5 up to day 15. Each bulk clonotype received a CD4 or CD8 identity based on whether the sequenced CD4 or CD8 repertoire contained that clonotype at higher abundance. The public reads were reanalyzed by TCRdb: fastp trimming at Q25, MiXCR alignment, in-frame beta chains only. CDR3 protein sequences are deduplicated, and each keeps its most common genes and DNA. TCRdb, not the original authors, processed these V and J calls. This sample is represented by fewer than 350,000 distinct CDR3 sequences; 3.5% to 4.5% of them were singletons. The biggest ten clones account for just under 20% of the sample.

This sample comprised PBMCs, obtained 15 days after the yellow fever booster vaccination. In this chain, TRBV5-1 is recombined with TRBJ2-1; TRBD2 matches 7 bases in the middle. This TCR came from a man aged 18 to 30 who received the YFV17D yellow fever vaccine. For the CDR3, the sequence is CASSLEPSGGRQFF. Here is the DNA: TGCGCCAGCAGCTTGGAGCCTAGCGGAGGCCGGCAGTTCTTC.